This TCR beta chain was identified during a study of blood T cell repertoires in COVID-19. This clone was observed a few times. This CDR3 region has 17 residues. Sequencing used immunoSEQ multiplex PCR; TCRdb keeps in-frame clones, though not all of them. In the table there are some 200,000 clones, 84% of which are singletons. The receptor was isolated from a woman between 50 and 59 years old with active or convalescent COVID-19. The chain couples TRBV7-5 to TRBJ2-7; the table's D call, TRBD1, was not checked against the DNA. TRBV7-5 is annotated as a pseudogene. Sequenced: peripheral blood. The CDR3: CVRSRGPDREAGYEQYF. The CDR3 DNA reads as TGTGTCAGAAGCCGCGGGCCCGACAGGGAAGCCGGCTACGAGCAGTACTTC.